The 20 T cell receptor beta chains below come from one sample, sequenced in a study of blood T cell repertoires in COVID-19. Sequencing used immunoSEQ multiplex PCR; TCRdb keeps in-frame clones, though not all of them. Here the sample spans approximately 210,000 clones, around 81% being singletons. The sequenced sample was PBMCs or T cells enriched from blood (not recorded which). The receptors originated from a man in his thirties or forties with acute COVID-19.

V gene TRBV25-1 combines with J gene TRBJ1-2; 10 bases map to TRBD1. CDR3 length: 16 residues. Unmatched junction bases numbered 6, after V lost 4 bases and J lost 1 base. CDR1 and CDR2 (germline): MGHDK, SYGVNS. CDR3 sequence (DNA): TGTGCCAGCAGTGGGGGACAGGGGTGGGTTAACTATGGCTACACCTTC. Protein sequence: CASSGGQGWVNYGYTF.

The rearrangement uses TRBV5-4 and TRBJ2-2, with 8 bases identical to TRBD1. The germline V gene encodes CDR1 SGHNT and CDR2 YYREEE (reference sequence). V shed 3 bases and J 3 bases; nucleotides not matched to a gene: 7. The CDR3 is made up of 16 amino acids. The DNA for the CDR3 is TGTGCCAGCAGCTCAGACAGGGGTCAGTACACCGGGGAGCTGTTTTTT. This codes for CASSSDRGQYTGELFF.

CDR3 bases: TGCAGCGTTGAAGGGGGGGGCCCCTACGAGCAGTACTTC. Translated, it gives CSVEGGGPYEQYF. The chain combines TRBV29-1 with TRBJ2-7, with D possibly TRBD2 on 7 matching bases. Germline V lookup: CDR1 SQVTM, CDR2 ANQGSEA. The CDR3 has 13 amino acids. Trimming took 1 base from V and 2 from J, leaving 9 bases between them.

The DNA of the CDR3 is TGTGCCAGCAGCACGGGACAGGGCACCATATATTTT. Protein sequence: CASSTGQGTIYF. The rearrangement joins TRBV7-2 to TRBJ1-3; 9 nucleotides line up with TRBD1. V lost 5 bases, J lost 9 bases, and 2 bases stayed unmatched. CDR1 is SGHTA, CDR2 FQGNSA, per germline. This CDR3 is 12 amino acids long.

This rearrangement joins TRBV19 to TRBJ1-2; possibly TRBD1 for D (5 bases). Per germline, CDR1 LNHDA and CDR2 SQIVND (reference sequence). V shed 8 bases and J shed 4 bases, with 17 bases lying between them. The CDR3 sequence is 14 residues long. CDR3 residues: CASRDEVQVYGYTF. The CDR3 nucleotides read TGTGCCAGTCGAGACGAGGTACAGGTCTATGGCTACACCTTC.

V and J are TRBV2 and TRBJ2-3; maybe TRBD2 (5 bases). The CDR3 has 15 amino acids. V dropped 5 bases and J dropped 4 bases, with 16 bases sitting between them. From germline, CDR1 is SNHLY and CDR2 FYNNEI. The CDR3 loop is CASSPIASGADTQYF. In DNA, the CDR3 is TGTGCCAGCAGTCCCATAGCGAGTGGGGCAGATACGCAGTATTTT. Full variable domain (outside the CDR3, taken from reference TRBV2 and TRBJ2-3): EPEVTQTPSHQVTQMGQEVILRCVPISNHLYFYWYRQILGQKVEFLVSFYNNEISEKSEIFDDQFSVERPDGSNFTLKIRSTKLEDSAMYFCASSPIASGADTQYFGPGTRLTVL.

This rearrangement joins TRBV27 to TRBJ1-5, with TRBD1 as a possible D gene (6 bases). V dropped 6 bases and J dropped 3 bases, with 12 bases sitting between them. Germline values: CDR1 MNHEY, CDR2 SMNVEV (reference sequence). The CDR3 runs 14 residues. This chain's CDR3 is CASSSRDNNQPQHF. CDR3 coding DNA: TGTGCCAGCAGCAGCCGGGACAACAATCAGCCCCAGCATTTT.

This chain links TRBV9 with TRBJ2-7; 9 nucleotides agree with TRBD1. V gave up 4 bases and J gave up 2 bases; unmatched junction bases: 4. Germline loops: CDR1 SGDLS, CDR2 YYNGEE. This CDR3 region has 14 residues. CDR3 coding DNA: TGTGCCAGCAGCTCACAGGGGGCCCCCTACGAGCAGTACTTC. Translated: CASSSQGAPYEQYF.

This chain joins TRBV4-1 and TRBJ1-2; D gene uncertain. This CDR3 comprises 15 residues. The V gene lost 1 base and the J gene lost 0 bases, with 9 bases spanning the gap. Per germline, CDR1 MGHRA and CDR2 YSYEKL. The CDR3 protein is CASSQVGKANYGYTF. The CDR3 DNA reads as TGCGCCAGCAGCCAAGTTGGCAAAGCTAACTATGGCTACACCTTC.

The rearrangement links TRBV2 to TRBJ1-5; TRBD1 aligns across 9 bases. J lost 6 bases, V lost 3 bases, and 6 bases had no gene match. Germline-derived CDR1 and CDR2 are SNHLY and FYNNEI. CDR3 length equals 15 residues. The CDR3 here is CASSDGRQGGQPQHF. The CDR3 DNA reads TGTGCCAGCAGTGATGGGAGACAGGGGGGTCAGCCCCAGCATTTT.

The CDR3 loop reads CSASFDRAYNEQFF. CDR3 nucleotide sequence: TGCAGTGCTAGTTTTGACAGGGCCTACAATGAGCAGTTCTTC. The V call is TRBV20-1, the J call TRBJ2-1, with 7 bases aligning to TRBD1. This CDR3 is built from 14 residues. J lost 2 bases, V lost 3 bases, and 4 bases had no gene match. Germline V gene sequence: CDR1 DFQATT, CDR2 SNEGSKA (reference sequence).

In DNA, the CDR3 is TGCAGCGTGTGGACAGGGAAGGACTATGGCTACACCTTC. Translated, it gives CSVWTGKDYGYTF. The chain is built from TRBV29-1 and TRBJ1-2, with 8 bases identical to TRBD1. Germline assignment: CDR1 SQVTM and CDR2 ANQGSEA. This CDR3 is 13 amino acids long. The junction had 6 bases not matched to a gene; V was cut back by 6 bases and J by 3 bases.

The chain joins TRBV23-1 to TRBJ1-1; no firm D call. TRBV23-1 is identified as an open reading frame with a role that is uncertain. The CDR3 length is 13 residues. The ends were cut back, 0 bases at V and 7 bases at J, with 9 bases in the middle. The CDR3 here is CASSQSGHFEAFF. The CDR3 nucleotides are TGCGCCAGCAGTCAATCTGGGCATTTTGAAGCTTTCTTT.

A few counts support this clone. The rearrangement joins TRBV4-1 to TRBJ1-4; 8 bases align to TRBD1. The germline CDR1 and CDR2 sequences are MGHRA and YSYEKL. This CDR3 comprises 15 residues. V was pared by 2 bases and J by 13 bases, with 12 bases of the junction left unmatched. The CDR3, as DNA: TGCGCCAGCAGCCAACCCACGAGGGACAGGAGTTTACTGTTTTTT. Translating it yields CASSQPTRDRSLLFF.

The V and J genes are TRBV19 and TRBJ2-1; perhaps TRBD1 as D (6 bases). This CDR3 has 14 residues. V gave up 1 base and J gave up 3 bases, with 7 bases separating them. The V gene's germline CDR1 is LNHDA and CDR2 SQIVND (reference sequence). Here the CDR3 reads CASSIGTDYNEQFF. For the CDR3, the DNA is TGTGCCAGTAGTATAGGGACAGACTACAATGAGCAGTTCTTC.

This clone has just a few counts. The chain recombines TRBV9 with TRBJ2-1; 8 bases match TRBD2. Germline V gives CDR1 SGDLS, CDR2 YYNGEE. This CDR3 comprises 16 residues. The V segment lost 0 bases and the J segment 8 bases; nucleotides outside the gene matches: 10. Here the CDR3 reads CASSVGFGGGRYEQFF. The CDR3 coding sequence is TGTGCCAGCAGCGTAGGTTTCGGGGGGGGCCGGTATGAGCAGTTCTTC.

V is TRBV3-1 (or the pseudogene TRBV3-2) and J is TRBJ1-6; a weak D match, TRBD1 (5 bases). V was shortened by 4 bases and J by 6 bases, with 13 bases between the two germline ends. The CDR3 loop spans 15 amino acids. Germline V gives CDR1 LGHDT, CDR2 YNNKEL (reference sequence). The CDR3 nucleotides are TGTGCCAGCAGCCCGCAACAGGTCTTTAATTCACCCCTCCACTTT. Translated: CASSPQQVFNSPLHF.

The chain carries TRBV15 and TRBJ1-2; the D gene is possibly TRBD1 (5 bases). This CDR3 region has 13 residues. The ends were cut back, 8 bases at V and 0 bases at J, with 10 bases in the middle. Germline V lookup: CDR1 LNHNV, CDR2 YYDKDF (reference sequence). The CDR3 coding sequence is TGTGCCACCTCCGACAGTACTAACTATGGCTACACCTTC. The encoded protein is CATSDSTNYGYTF.

The chain joins TRBV10-2 to TRBJ2-5, with 11 bases aligning to TRBD1. J was trimmed by 3 bases and V by 6 bases; bases with no gene match: 9. CDR1 is WSHSY and CDR2 is SAAADI in the germline V gene. CDR3 length: 16 residues. The CDR3 reads CASRDGQGALKETQYF. As DNA, the CDR3 is TGCGCCAGCAGGGACGGACAGGGGGCGCTTAAAGAGACCCAGTACTTC.

This chain links TRBV4-1 with TRBJ2-2, with 16 bases lining up with TRBD2. Germline assignment: CDR1 MGHRA and CDR2 YSYEKL. This CDR3 spans 17 amino acids. V dropped 4 bases and J dropped 7; count of bases not matched to a gene: 6. CDR3 sequence reads: CASSLKGLAGGDGELFF. DNA for the CDR3: TGCGCCAGCAGCCTAAAGGGACTAGCGGGGGGGGACGGGGAGCTGTTTTTT.